The 7 T cell receptor beta chains reported below all come from one sample, sequenced in a study of blood T cell repertoires in COVID-19. Measured with immunoSEQ multiplex PCR; TCRdb has only the in-frame clones, and not every one. This repertoire shows around 60,000 clones, over 60% found once; its top ten account for more than 15%. The sample consisted of peripheral blood. These receptors were taken from a man younger than 40 with COVID-19, enrolled during active disease.

This rearrangement joins TRBV2 to TRBJ1-5; D is possibly TRBD1 (5 bases). V was clipped by 2 bases and J by 6 bases, with 5 bases between them. This CDR3 contains 12 residues. Germline assignment: CDR1 SNHLY and CDR2 FYNNEI. The CDR3 reads CASSERGQPQHF. In nucleotides, the CDR3 is TGTGCCAGCAGTGAAAGGGGTCAGCCCCAGCATTTT.

CDR3 in amino acids: CASSSGDRGTEAFF. Written as DNA, the CDR3 is TGTGCCAGCAGTTCGGGGGACAGGGGGACTGAAGCTTTCTTT. The chain couples TRBV28 to TRBJ1-1, with 11 nucleotides matching TRBD1. The CDR3 is made up of 14 amino acids. Germline V gene data show CDR1 as MDHEN and CDR2 as SYDVKM. After removal of 4 bases from V and 5 bases from J, the junction contained 3 bases not matched to a gene.

The gene calls are TRBV6-2 or TRBV6-3 and TRBJ2-7, with 8 nucleotides matching TRBD2. The CDR3 runs to 16 residues. The germline V gene encodes CDR1 MNHEY and CDR2 SVGEGT. Trimming at V came to 1 base and at J to 0 bases, leaving 5 bases not matched to a gene. The DNA for the CDR3 is TGTGCCAGCAGTTACTTCGGGGGGGAGATCTCCTACGAGCAGTACTTC. Translated, it gives CASSYFGGEISYEQYF.

The V call is TRBV7-2, the J call TRBJ1-3; no reliable D call. There are 17 residues in the CDR3. The V end was cut by 3 bases, the J end by 0 bases, with 15 bases between. Germline V gives CDR1 SGHTA, CDR2 FQGNSA. The CDR3, as DNA: TGTGCCAGCAGCTTCTCCCTTCGGGTTGACTCTGGAAACACCATATATTTT. It encodes CASSFSLRVDSGNTIYF.

The chain carries TRBV9 and TRBJ1-1, with 7 nucleotides matching TRBD1. With V trimmed by 2 bases and J by 9 bases, 10 bases remained unmatched. The CDR3 has 14 residues. Germline V gene data show CDR1 as SGDLS and CDR2 as YYNGEE. Here the CDR3 DNA reads TGTGCCAGCAGCGTGTACCCCGGGACAGAGAAAGCTTTCTTT. Its translation is CASSVYPGTEKAFF.

This chain connects TRBV20-1 to TRBJ1-1, with D uncertain. With 5 bases removed from V and 1 base from J, the gap between germline ends came to 5 bases. The CDR3 is 11 amino acids. Germline V CDR1 and CDR2: DFQATT, SNEGSKA (reference sequence). The CDR3 here is CSARGNTEAFF. As DNA, the CDR3 is TGCAGTGCTCGGGGGAACACTGAAGCTTTCTTT.

The gene calls are TRBV24-1 and TRBJ1-4; D remains unclear. Germline values: CDR1 KGHDR, CDR2 SFDVKD. V lost 2 bases and J lost 8, with 8 bases in between. This CDR3 has 13 residues. In DNA, the CDR3 is TGTGCCACCAGTGATTCTCTCCAGGAAAAACTGTTTTTT. Translating it yields CATSDSLQEKLFF.